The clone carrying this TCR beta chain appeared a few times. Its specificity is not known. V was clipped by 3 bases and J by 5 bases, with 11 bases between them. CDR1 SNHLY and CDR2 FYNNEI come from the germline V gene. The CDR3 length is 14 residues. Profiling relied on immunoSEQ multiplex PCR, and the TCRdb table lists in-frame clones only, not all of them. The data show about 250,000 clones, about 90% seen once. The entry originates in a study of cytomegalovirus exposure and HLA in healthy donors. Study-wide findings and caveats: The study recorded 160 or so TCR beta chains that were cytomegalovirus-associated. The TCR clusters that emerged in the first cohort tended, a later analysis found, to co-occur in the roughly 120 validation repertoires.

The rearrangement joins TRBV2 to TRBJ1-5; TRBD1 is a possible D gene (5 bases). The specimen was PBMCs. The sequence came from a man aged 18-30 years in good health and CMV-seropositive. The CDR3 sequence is CASSDSMGHQPQHF. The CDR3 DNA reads TGTGCCAGCAGTGACAGCATGGGGCATCAGCCCCAGCATTTT.